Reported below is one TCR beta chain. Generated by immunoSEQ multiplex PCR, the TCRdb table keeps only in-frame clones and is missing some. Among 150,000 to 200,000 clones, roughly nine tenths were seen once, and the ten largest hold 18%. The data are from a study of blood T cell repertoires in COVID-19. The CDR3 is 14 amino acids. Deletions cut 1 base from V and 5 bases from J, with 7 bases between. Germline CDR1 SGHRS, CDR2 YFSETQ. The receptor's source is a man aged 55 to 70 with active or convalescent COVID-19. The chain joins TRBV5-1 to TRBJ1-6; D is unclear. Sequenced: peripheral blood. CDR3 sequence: CASSLWENNSPLHF. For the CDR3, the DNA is TGCGCCAGCAGCTTGTGGGAGAATAATTCACCCCTCCACTTT.